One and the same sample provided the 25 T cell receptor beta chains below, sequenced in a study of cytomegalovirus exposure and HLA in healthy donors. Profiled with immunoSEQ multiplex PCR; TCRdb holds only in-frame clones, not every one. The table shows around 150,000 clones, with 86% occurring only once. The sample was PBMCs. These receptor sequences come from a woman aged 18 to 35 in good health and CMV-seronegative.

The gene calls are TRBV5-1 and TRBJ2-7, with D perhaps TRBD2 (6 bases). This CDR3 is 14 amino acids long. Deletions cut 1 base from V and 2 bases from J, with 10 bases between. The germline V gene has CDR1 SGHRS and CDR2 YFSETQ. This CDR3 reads CASSLRELAYEQYF. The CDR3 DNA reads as TGCGCCAGCAGCTTGCGGGAGCTGGCCTACGAGCAGTACTTC.

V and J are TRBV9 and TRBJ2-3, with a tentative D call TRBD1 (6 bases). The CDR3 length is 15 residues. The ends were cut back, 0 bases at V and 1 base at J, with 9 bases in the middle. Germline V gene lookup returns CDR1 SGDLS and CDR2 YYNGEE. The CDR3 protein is CASSVAWGRTDTQYF. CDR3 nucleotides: TGTGCCAGCAGCGTAGCTTGGGGGCGCACAGATACGCAGTATTTT.

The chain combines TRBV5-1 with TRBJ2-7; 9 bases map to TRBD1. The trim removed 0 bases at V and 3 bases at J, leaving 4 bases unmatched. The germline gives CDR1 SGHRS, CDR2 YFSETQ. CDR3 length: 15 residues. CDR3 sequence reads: CASSLEDRGIYEQYF. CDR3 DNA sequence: TGCGCCAGCAGCTTGGAGGACAGGGGTATCTACGAGCAGTACTTC.

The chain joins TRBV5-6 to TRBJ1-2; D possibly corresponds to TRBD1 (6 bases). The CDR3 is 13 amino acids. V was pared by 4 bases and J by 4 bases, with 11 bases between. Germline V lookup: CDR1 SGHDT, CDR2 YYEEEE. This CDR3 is CASSLGQLYGYTF. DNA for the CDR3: TGTGCCAGCAGCCTTGGACAGCTCTATGGCTACACCTTC. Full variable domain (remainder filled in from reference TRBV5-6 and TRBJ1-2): DAGVTQSPTHLIKTRGQQVTLRCSPKSGHDTVSWYQQALGQGPQFIFQYYEEEERQRGNFPDRFSGHQFPNYSSELNVNALLLGDSALYLCASSLGQLYGYTFGSGTRLTVV.

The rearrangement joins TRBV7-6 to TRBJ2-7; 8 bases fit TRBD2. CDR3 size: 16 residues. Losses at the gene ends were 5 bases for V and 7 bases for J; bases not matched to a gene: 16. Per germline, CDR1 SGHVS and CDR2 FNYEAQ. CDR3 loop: CASSPYVGAQREEQYF. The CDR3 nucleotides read TGTGCCAGCAGCCCGTATGTAGGAGCCCAGCGGGAGGAGCAGTACTTC.

The CDR3 is CASSSRPTENYGYTF. The CDR3 bases are TGTGCCAGCAGCTCAAGACCGACGGAGAACTATGGCTACACCTTC. J is TRBJ1-2 and V is TRBV7-6; no clear D. V lost 4 bases and J 2 bases, leaving 14 bases between the germline ends. The CDR3 runs 15 residues. In germline, CDR1 is SGHVS, CDR2 FNYEAQ. Variable domain in full (rest from reference TRBV7-6 and TRBJ1-2): GAGVSQSPRYKVTKRGQDVALRCDPISGHVSLYWYRQALGQGPEFLTYFNYEAQQDKSGLPNDRFSAERPEGSISTLTIQRTEQRDSAMYRCASSSRPTENYGYTFGSGTRLTVV.

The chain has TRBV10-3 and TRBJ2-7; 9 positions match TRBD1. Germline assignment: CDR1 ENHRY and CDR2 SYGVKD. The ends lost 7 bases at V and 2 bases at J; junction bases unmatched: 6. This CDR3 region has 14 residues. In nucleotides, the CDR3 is TGTGCCATCACCCCGGGGACAGGGACCTACGAGCAGTACTTC. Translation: CAITPGTGTYEQYF.

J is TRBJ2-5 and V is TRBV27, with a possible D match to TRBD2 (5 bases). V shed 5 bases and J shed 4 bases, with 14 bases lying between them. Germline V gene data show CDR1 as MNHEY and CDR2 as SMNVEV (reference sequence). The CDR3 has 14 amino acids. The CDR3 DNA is TGTGCCAGCAGTAGGGAGCTCCACGGAGAGACCCAGTACTTC. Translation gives CASSRELHGETQYF.

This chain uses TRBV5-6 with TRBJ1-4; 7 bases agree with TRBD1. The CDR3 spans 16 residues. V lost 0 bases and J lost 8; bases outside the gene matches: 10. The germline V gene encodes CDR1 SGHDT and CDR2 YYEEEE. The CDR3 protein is CASSLGLPTGEEKLFF. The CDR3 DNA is TGTGCCAGCAGCTTGGGCCTGCCCACAGGGGAGGAAAAACTGTTTTTT. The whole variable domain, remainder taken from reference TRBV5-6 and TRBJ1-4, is DAGVTQSPTHLIKTRGQQVTLRCSPKSGHDTVSWYQQALGQGPQFIFQYYEEEERQRGNFPDRFSGHQFPNYSSELNVNALLLGDSALYLCASSLGLPTGEEKLFFGSGTQLSVL.

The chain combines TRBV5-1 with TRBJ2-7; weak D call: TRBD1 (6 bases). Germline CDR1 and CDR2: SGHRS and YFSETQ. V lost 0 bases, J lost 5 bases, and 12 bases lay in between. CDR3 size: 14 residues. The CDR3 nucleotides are TGCGCCAGCAGCTTGGCAGGGGCCGGCGACGAGCAGTACTTC. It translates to CASSLAGAGDEQYF.

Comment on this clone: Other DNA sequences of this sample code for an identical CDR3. The CDR3 region is CSASAGVGYTF. In DNA, the CDR3 is TGCAGTGCTTCCGCAGGGGTAGGCTACACCTTC. The chain joins TRBV20-1 to TRBJ1-2; perhaps TRBD1 as D (6 bases). CDR3 length equals 11 residues. V was shortened by 5 bases and J by 8 bases, with 12 bases between the two germline ends. CDR1 and CDR2 from the germline V gene are DFQATT and SNEGSKA (reference sequence).

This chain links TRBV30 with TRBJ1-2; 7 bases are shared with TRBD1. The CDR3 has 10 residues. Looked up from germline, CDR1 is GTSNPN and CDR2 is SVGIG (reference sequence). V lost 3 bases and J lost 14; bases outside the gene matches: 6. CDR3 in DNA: TGTGCCTGGAGAGGGACAGCTTTGACCTTC. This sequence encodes CAWRGTALTF.

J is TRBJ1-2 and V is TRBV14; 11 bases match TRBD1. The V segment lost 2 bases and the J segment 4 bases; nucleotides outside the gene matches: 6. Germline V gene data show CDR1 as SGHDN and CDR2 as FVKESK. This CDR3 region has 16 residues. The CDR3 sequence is CASSQYRTGGIYGYTF. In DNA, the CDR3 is TGTGCCAGCAGCCAATATAGGACAGGGGGCATCTATGGCTACACCTTC. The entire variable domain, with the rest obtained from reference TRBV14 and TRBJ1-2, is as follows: EAGVTQFPSHSVIEKGQTVTLRCDPISGHDNLYWYRRVMGKEIKFLLHFVKESKQDESGMPNNRFLAERTGGTYSTLKVQPAELEDSGVYFCASSQYRTGGIYGYTFGSGTRLTVV.

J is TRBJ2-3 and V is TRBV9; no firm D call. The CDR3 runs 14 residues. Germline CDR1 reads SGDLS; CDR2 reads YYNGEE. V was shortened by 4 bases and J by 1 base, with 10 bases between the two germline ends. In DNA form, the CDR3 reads TGTGCCAGCAGCAAACAGAAGGGCACAGATACGCAGTATTTT. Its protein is CASSKQKGTDTQYF. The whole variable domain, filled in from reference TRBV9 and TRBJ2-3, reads DSGVTQTPKHLITATGQRVTLRCSPRSGDLSVYWYQQSLDQGLQFLIQYYNGEERAKGNILERFSAQQFPDLHSELNLSSLELGDSALYFCASSKQKGTDTQYFGPGTRLTVL.

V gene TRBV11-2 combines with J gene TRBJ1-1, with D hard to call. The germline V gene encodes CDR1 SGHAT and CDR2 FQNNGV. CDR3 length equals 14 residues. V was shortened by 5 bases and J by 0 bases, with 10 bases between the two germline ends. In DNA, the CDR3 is TGTGCCAGCAGCGCGAAGTTCCTGAACACTGAAGCTTTCTTT. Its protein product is CASSAKFLNTEAFF.

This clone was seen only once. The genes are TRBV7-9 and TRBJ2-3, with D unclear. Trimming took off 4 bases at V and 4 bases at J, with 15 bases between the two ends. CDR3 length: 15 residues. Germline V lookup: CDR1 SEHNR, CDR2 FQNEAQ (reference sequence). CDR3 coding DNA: TGTGCCAGCAGCTCGCTCTTACAGTCCGCAGATACGCAGTATTTT. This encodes CASSSLLQSADTQYF.

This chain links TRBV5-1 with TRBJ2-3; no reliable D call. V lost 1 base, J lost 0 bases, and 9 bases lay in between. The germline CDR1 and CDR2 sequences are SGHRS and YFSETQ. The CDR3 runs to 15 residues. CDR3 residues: CASSLHSLSTDTQYF. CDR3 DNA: TGCGCCAGCAGCTTGCACAGCCTGAGCACAGATACGCAGTATTTT.

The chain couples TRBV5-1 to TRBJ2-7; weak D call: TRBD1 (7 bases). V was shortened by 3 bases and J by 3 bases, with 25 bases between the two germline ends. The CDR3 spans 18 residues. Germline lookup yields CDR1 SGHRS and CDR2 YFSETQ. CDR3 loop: CASSSEGGIAGQLYEQYF. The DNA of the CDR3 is TGCGCCAGCAGCTCCGAAGGGGGCATTGCGGGACAACTCTACGAGCAGTACTTC.

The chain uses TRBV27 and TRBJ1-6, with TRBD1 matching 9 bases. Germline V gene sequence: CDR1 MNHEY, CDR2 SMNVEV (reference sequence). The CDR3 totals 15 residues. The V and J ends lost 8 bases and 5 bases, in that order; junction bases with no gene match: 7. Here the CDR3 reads CASQDRGGNNSPLHF. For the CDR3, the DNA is TGTGCCAGCCAGGACAGGGGAGGAAATAATTCACCCCTCCACTTT.

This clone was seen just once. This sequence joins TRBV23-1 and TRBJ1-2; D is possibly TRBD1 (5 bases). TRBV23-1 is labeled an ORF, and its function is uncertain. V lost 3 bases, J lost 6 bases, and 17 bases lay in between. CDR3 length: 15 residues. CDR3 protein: CASSQKDDRDNGYTF. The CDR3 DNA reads TGCGCCAGCAGTCAGAAGGACGACAGAGACAATGGCTACACCTTC.

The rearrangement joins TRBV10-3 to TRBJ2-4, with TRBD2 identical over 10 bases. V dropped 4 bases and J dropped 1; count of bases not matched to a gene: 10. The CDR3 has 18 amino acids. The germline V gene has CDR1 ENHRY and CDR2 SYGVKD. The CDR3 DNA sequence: TGTGCCATCAGTGCGGAGCGGGAGGGGGGTCGGGCCAAAAACATTCAGTACTTC. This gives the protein CAISAEREGGRAKNIQYF.

The chain's CDR3 is CASHPGVPYGGYTF. The CDR3 DNA reads TGCGCCAGCCACCCAGGGGTTCCCTATGGTGGCTACACCTTC. V and J are TRBV5-1 and TRBJ1-2; a possible D gene is TRBD1 (6 bases). With 7 bases removed from V and 7 bases from J, the gap between germline ends came to 20 bases. Germline-derived CDR1 and CDR2 are SGHRS and YFSETQ. The CDR3 runs to 14 residues.

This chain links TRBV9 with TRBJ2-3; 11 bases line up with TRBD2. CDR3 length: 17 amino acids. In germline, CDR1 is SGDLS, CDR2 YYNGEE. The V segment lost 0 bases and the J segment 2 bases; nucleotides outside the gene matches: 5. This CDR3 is CASSVGASGGFTDTQYF. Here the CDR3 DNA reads TGTGCCAGCAGCGTAGGGGCTAGCGGGGGGTTCACAGATACGCAGTATTTT. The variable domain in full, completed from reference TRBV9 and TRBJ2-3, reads DSGVTQTPKHLITATGQRVTLRCSPRSGDLSVYWYQQSLDQGLQFLIQYYNGEERAKGNILERFSAQQFPDLHSELNLSSLELGDSALYFCASSVGASGGFTDTQYFGPGTRLTVL.

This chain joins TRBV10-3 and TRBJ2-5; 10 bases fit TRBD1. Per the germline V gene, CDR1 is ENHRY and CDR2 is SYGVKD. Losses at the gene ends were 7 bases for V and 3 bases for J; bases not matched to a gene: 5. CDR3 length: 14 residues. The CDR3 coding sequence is TGTGCCATCAACCCGGGACAGGGGAAAGAGACCCAGTACTTC. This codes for CAINPGQGKETQYF.

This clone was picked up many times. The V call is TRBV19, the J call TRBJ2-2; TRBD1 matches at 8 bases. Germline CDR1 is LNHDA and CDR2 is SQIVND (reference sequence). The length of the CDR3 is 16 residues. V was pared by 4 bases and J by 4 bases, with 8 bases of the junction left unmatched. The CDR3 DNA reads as TGTGCCAGTAGTACCGGAGACAGGGGAGGCACCGGGGAGCTGTTTTTT. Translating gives CASSTGDRGGTGELFF.